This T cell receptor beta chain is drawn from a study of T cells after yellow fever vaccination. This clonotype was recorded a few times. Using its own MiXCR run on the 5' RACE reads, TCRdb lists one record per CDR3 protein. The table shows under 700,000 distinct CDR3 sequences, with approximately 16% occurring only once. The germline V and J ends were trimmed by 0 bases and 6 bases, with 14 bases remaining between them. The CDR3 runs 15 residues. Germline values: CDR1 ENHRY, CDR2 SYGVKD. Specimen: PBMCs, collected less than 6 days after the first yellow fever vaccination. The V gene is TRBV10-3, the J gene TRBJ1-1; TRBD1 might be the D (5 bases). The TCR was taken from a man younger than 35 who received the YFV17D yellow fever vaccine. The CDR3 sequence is CAISESRGGPSEAFF. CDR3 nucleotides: TGTGCCATCAGTGAGTCGAGGGGCGGGCCGTCTGAAGCTTTCTTT.